What follows describes a single T cell receptor beta chain. The antigen is undetermined. Profiled with immunoSEQ multiplex PCR; TCRdb holds only in-frame clones, not every one. The table shows a few million clones, with about 92% occurring only once. Donors, without exception, were Caucasian adults residing in Nashville, Tennessee. Trimming left V 5 bases short and J 2 bases short, with 12 bases between. The CDR3 contains 14 residues. Germline V gives CDR1 SGHTA, CDR2 FQGNSA. The data derive from a study of shared clonotypes between healthy human individuals. Points from the study as a whole: Approximately 5.3% was the fraction of naive CD4 clonotypes found shared across several donors.

V is TRBV7-2 and J is TRBJ1-1; tentative D call: TRBD1 (6 bases). The sample consisted of naive CD4+ T cells sorted from blood. Subset given: CD45RA+ positively selected. This sequence originates from a man between 18 and 35 years old in good health. CDR3 DNA: TGTGCCAGCAGCCCAGTACAGGGAAACACTGAAGCTTTCTTT. It codes for CASSPVQGNTEAFF. The full variable domain, its missing parts supplied by reference TRBV7-2 and TRBJ1-1, is GAGVSQSPSNKVTEKGKDVELRCDPISGHTALYWYRQSLGQGLEFLIYFQGNSAPDKSGLPSDRFSAERTGGSVSTLTIQRTQQEDSAVYLCASSPVQGNTEAFFGQGTRLTVV.